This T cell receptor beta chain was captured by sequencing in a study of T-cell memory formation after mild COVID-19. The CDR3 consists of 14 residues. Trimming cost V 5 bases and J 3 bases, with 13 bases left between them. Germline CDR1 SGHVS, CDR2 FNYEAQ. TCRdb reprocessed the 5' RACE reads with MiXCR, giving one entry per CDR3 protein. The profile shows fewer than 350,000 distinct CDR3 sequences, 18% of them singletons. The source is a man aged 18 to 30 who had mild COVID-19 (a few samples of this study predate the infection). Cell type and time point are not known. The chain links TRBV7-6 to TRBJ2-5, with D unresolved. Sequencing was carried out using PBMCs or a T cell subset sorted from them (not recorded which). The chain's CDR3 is CASSRQDGKETQYF. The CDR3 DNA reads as TGTGCCAGCAGCCGCCAGGACGGTAAAGAGACCCAGTACTTC.